This section outlines one T cell receptor (beta chain) sequence together with its context. The data were taken from a study of blood T cell repertoires in COVID-19. Turning to the study itself: Sites in the United States, Italy and Spain provided acute and convalescent COVID-19 samples. T cells, B-cell-depleted T cells, or PBMCs provided the cDNA or gDNA that served as material.

Libraries were prepared by immunoSEQ multiplex PCR; TCRdb keeps only in-frame clonotypes and omits some of them. The data show around 300,000 clones, roughly 88% seen once. Those who participated ranged in age from roughly 18 to 100 years and resided in about two dozen US areas. Recovery among Cohort 3 donors was established by two negative PCRs, clearance, or symptom resolution. Trimming pared 0 bases from V and 5 bases from J, leaving 5 bases between. Germline CDR1 is MRHNA and CDR2 is SNTAGT. CDR3 length: 13 residues. Sequences were obtained from PBMCs or T cells enriched from blood (not recorded which). The source is a woman aged 25 to 39 who had recovered from COVID-19. The V call is TRBV6-4, the J call TRBJ2-1; the D is unclear. The DNA of the CDR3 is TGTGCCAGCAGTGACTCCGACAACAATGAGCAGTTCTTC. Protein sequence: CASSDSDNNEQFF.